Shown below are 10 T cell receptor beta chains from a single sample sequenced in a study of blood T cell repertoires in COVID-19. Generated by immunoSEQ multiplex PCR, the TCRdb table keeps only in-frame clones and is missing some. The sample holds some 150,000 clones, 85% to 90% seen once. Sequenced sample: peripheral blood. The source is a woman between 35 and 50 years old with acute or convalescent COVID-19.

The V gene is TRBV28, the J gene TRBJ1-2; D is undetermined. The CDR3 length is 15 residues. CDR1 MDHEN and CDR2 SYDVKM come from the germline V gene. With 4 bases removed from V and 5 bases from J, the gap between germline ends came to 17 bases. This CDR3 is CASSSYQVPSYGYTF. The DNA of the CDR3 is TGTGCCAGCAGTTCTTATCAGGTGCCCTCATATGGCTACACCTTC.

This clone was observed a few times. V gene TRBV4-2 combines with J gene TRBJ2-5; 9 bases align to TRBD2. The V segment lost 8 bases and the J segment 5 bases; nucleotides outside the gene matches: 12. CDR3 length: 15 amino acids. Germline lookup yields CDR1 LGHNA and CDR2 YNFKEQ. The CDR3 reads CASANLAGSWETQYF. CDR3 bases: TGTGCCAGCGCAAACCTAGCGGGATCCTGGGAGACCCAGTACTTC.

The V and J genes are TRBV5-1 and TRBJ1-2; the D gene is possibly TRBD1 (6 bases). Trimming left V 2 bases short and J 6 bases short, with 8 bases between. This CDR3 has 12 residues. The germline V gene has CDR1 SGHRS and CDR2 YFSETQ. The CDR3 loop is CASSLQGDGYTF. CDR3 DNA sequence: TGCGCCAGCAGCTTACAGGGAGATGGCTACACCTTC. Full variable domain (remainder filled in from reference TRBV5-1 and TRBJ1-2): KAGVTQTPRYLIKTRGQQVTLSCSPISGHRSVSWYQQTPGQGLQFLFEYFSETQRNKGNFPGRFSGRQFSNSRSEMNVSTLELGDSALYLCASSLQGDGYTFGSGTRLTVV.

The rearrangement uses TRBV14 and TRBJ1-4, with D possibly being TRBD1 (6 bases). Trimming cost V 1 base and J 10 bases, with 19 bases left between them. This CDR3 comprises 16 residues. Germline-derived CDR1 and CDR2 are SGHDN and FVKESK. The chain's CDR3 is CASSQGWGTRELKLFF. The CDR3 DNA reads TGTGCCAGCAGCCAAGGTTGGGGGACAAGGGAACTAAAACTGTTTTTT.

This chain connects TRBV10-3 to TRBJ1-2; TRBD1 is a possible D gene (5 bases). The germline V and J ends were trimmed by 8 bases and 0 bases, with 16 bases remaining between them. Germline assignment: CDR1 ENHRY and CDR2 SYGVKD. This CDR3 is 15 amino acids long. CDR3 DNA sequence: TGTGCCATCCCAAAAGCCGGGACTTCTAACTATGGCTACACCTTC. It is translated as CAIPKAGTSNYGYTF.

This chain joins TRBV6-5 and TRBJ2-5, with a tentative D call TRBD2 (6 bases). The ends were cut back, 6 bases at V and 7 bases at J, with 15 bases in the middle. This CDR3 has 13 residues. Germline V gene sequence: CDR1 MNHEY, CDR2 SVGAGI. The CDR3 loop is CASSNGAGGTQYF. CDR3 nucleotide sequence: TGTGCCAGCAGCAACGGGGCCGGGGGGACCCAGTACTTC.

The V and J genes are TRBV6-6 and TRBJ2-2; D unclear. From germline, CDR1 is MNHNY and CDR2 SVGAGI (reference sequence). V was shortened by 8 bases and J by 1 base, with 5 bases between the two germline ends. CDR3 size: 12 residues. CDR3 protein: CASGQNTGELFF. As DNA, the CDR3 is TGTGCCAGCGGGCAGAACACCGGGGAGCTGTTTTTT.

The gene calls are TRBV11-3 and TRBJ2-1; 14 bases agree with TRBD2. This CDR3 is built from 16 residues. V gave up 5 bases and J gave up 10 bases; unmatched junction bases: 10. The germline gives CDR1 SGHNT, CDR2 YENEEA. CDR3 DNA sequence: TGTGCCAGCAGCCTCGGGACTAGCGGGAGTATAGGGGAGCAGTTCTTC. This gives the protein CASSLGTSGSIGEQFF.

This chain connects TRBV9 to TRBJ1-2; D is unresolved. Germline V gene lookup returns CDR1 SGDLS and CDR2 YYNGEE. This CDR3 is 13 amino acids long. Trimming shortened V by 5 bases and J by 7 bases, and 15 bases separated the two germline ends. The DNA for the CDR3 is TGTGCCAGCAGAGAGACCCGCGAGGGTGGCTACACCTTC. Amino acid sequence: CASRETREGGYTF.

The genes are TRBV27 and TRBJ1-6, with 8 bases identical to TRBD1. Germline CDR1 is MNHEY and CDR2 is SMNVEV (reference sequence). The CDR3 is 15 residues long. V shed 6 bases, J shed 10 bases, and the junction held 11 bases outside the gene matches. The DNA of the CDR3 is TGTGCCAGCAGCAACCTGGACAGGGAGGCATCACCCCTCCACTTT. This gives the protein CASSNLDREASPLHF.